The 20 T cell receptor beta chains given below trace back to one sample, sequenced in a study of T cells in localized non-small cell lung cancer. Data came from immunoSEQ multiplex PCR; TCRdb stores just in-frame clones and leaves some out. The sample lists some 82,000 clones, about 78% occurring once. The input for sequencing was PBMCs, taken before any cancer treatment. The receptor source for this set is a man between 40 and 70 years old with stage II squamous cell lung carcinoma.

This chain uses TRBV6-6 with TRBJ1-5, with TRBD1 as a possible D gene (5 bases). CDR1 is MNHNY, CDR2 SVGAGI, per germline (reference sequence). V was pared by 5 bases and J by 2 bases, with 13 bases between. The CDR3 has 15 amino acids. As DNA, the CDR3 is TGTGCCAGCAGTCCCAAGGGAGGGGGCAATCAGCCCCAGCATTTT. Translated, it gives CASSPKGGGNQPQHF.

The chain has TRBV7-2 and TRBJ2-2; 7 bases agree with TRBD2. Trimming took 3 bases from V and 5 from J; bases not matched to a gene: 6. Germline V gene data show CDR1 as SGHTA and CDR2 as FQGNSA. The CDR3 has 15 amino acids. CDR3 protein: CASSFLGGGTGELFF. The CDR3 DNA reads TGTGCCAGCAGCTTCTTGGGCGGGGGAACCGGGGAGCTGTTTTTT.

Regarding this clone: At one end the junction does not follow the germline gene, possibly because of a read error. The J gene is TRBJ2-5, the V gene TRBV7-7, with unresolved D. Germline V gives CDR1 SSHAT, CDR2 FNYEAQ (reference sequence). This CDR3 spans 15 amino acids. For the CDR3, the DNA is TGTGCTAGCAGCTTAGAGGCGCGGAAACAAGAGACCCAGTACTTC. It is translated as CASSLEARKQETQYF.

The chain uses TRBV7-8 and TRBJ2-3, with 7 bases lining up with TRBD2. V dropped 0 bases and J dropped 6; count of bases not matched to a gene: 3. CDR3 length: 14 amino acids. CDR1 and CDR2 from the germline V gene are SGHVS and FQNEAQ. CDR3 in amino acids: CASSLASGPDTQYF. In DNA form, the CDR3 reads TGTGCCAGCAGCTTAGCTAGCGGGCCGGATACGCAGTATTTT.

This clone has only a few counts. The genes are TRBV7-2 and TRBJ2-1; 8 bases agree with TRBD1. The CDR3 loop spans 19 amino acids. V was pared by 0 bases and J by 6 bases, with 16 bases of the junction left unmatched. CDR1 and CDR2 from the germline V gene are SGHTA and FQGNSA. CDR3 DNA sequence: TGTGCCAGCAGCTTAGCCACGCGCCCGGGACAGGTACTCGCCAATGAGCAGTTCTTC. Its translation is CASSLATRPGQVLANEQFF.

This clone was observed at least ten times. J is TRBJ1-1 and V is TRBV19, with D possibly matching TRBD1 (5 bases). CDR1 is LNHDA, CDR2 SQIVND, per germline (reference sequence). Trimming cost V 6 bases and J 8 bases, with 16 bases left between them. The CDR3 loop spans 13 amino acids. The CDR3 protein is CASRLGRGSEAFF. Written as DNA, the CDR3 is TGTGCCAGTAGGTTAGGTCGGGGGTCCGAAGCTTTCTTT.

CDR3 sequence reads: CASSLSATGELFF. In DNA, the CDR3 is TGTGCCAGCAGCTTGTCGGCCACCGGGGAGCTGTTTTTT. J is TRBJ2-2 and V is TRBV5-5, with D hard to call. This CDR3 has 13 amino acids. With 1 base removed from V and 4 bases from J, the gap between germline ends came to 5 bases. Germline lookup yields CDR1 SGHKS and CDR2 YYEKEE (reference sequence). Supplemented by reference TRBV5-5 and TRBJ2-2, the full variable domain reads DAGVTQSPTHLIKTRGQQVTLRCSPISGHKSVSWYQQVLGQGPQFIFQYYEKEERGRGNFPDRFSARQFPNYSSELNVNALLLGDSALYLCASSLSATGELFFGEGSRLTVL.

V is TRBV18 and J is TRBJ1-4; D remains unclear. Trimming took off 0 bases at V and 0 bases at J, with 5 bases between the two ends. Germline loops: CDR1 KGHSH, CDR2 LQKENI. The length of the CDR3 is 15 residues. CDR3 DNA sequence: TGTGCCAGCTCACCACCGGGAGCAACTAATGAAAAACTGTTTTTT. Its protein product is CASSPPGATNEKLFF.

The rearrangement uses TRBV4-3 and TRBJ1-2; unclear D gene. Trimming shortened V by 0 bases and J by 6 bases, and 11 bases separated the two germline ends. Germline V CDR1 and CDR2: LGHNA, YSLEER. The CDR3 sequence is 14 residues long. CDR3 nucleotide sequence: TGCGCCAGCAGCCAAGAACAAAATAGGGATGGCTACACCTTC. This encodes CASSQEQNRDGYTF.

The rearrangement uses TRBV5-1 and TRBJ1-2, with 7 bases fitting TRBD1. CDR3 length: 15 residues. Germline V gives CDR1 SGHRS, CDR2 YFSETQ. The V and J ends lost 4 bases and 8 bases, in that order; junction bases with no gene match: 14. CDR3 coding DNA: TGCGCCAGCAGCCCGGCCCTTGGACAGGAAATAGGCTACACCTTC. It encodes CASSPALGQEIGYTF. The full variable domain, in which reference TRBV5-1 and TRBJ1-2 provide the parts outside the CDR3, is KAGVTQTPRYLIKTRGQQVTLSCSPISGHRSVSWYQQTPGQGLQFLFEYFSETQRNKGNFPGRFSGRQFSNSRSEMNVSTLELGDSALYLCASSPALGQEIGYTFGSGTRLTVV.

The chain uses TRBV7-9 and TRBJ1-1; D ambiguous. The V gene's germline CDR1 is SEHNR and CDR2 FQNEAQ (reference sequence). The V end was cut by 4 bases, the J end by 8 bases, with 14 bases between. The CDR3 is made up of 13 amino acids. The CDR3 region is CASSSNRRREAFF. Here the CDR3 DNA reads TGTGCCAGCAGCTCCAACCGACGGAGGGAAGCTTTCTTT.

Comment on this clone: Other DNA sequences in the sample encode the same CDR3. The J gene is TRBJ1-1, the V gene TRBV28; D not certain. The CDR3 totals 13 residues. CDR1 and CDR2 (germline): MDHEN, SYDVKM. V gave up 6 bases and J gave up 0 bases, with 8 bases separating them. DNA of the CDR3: TGTGCCAGCAGGGGCAGGATGAACACTGAAGCTTTCTTT. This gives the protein CASRGRMNTEAFF. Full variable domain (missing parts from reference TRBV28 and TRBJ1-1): DVKVTQSSRYLVKRTGEKVFLECVQDMDHENMFWYRQDPGLGLRLIYFSYDVKMKEKGDIPEGYSVSREKKERFSLILESASTNQTSMYLCASRGRMNTEAFFGQGTRLTVV.

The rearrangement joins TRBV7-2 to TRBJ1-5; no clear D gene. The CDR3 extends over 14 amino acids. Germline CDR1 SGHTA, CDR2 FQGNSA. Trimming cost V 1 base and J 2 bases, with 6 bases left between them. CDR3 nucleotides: TGTGCCAGCAGCTTAGGGTACCGCAATCAGCCCCAGCATTTT. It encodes CASSLGYRNQPQHF.

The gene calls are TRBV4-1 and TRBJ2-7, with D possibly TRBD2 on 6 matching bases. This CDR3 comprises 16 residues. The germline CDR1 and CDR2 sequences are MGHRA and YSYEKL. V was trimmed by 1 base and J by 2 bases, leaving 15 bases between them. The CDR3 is CASSQGRLAEPYEQYF. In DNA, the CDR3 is TGCGCCAGCAGCCAAGGTCGATTAGCGGAGCCCTACGAGCAGTACTTC.

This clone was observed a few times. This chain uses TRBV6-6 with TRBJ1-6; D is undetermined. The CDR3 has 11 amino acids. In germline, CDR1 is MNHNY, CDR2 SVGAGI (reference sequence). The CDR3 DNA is TGTGCTAGGGATGTTTCTTCACCCCTCCACTTT. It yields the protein CARDVSSPLHF.

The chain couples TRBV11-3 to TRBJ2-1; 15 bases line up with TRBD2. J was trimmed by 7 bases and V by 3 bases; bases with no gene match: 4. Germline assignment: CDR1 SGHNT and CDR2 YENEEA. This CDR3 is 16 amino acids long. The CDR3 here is CASSLGLAGGSNEQFF. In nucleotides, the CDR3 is TGTGCCAGCAGCTTGGGACTAGCGGGGGGATCGAATGAGCAGTTCTTC.

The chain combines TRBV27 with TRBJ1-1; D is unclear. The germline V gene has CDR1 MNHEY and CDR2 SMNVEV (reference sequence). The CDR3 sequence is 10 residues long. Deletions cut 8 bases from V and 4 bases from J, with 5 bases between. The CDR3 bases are TGTGCCAGCGGAGGCACTGAAGCTTTCTTT. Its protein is CASGGTEAFF.

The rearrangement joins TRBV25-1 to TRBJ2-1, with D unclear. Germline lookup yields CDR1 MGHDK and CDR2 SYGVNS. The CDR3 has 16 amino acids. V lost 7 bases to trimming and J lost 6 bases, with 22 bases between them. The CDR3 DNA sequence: TGTGCCAGCACCGCAGTAGGGTCGAGCTTGGGCAATGAGCAGTTCTTC. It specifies CASTAVGSSLGNEQFF. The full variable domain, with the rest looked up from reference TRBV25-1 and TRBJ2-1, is EADIYQTPRYLVIGTGKKITLECSQTMGHDKMYWYQQDPGMELHLIHYSYGVNSTEKGDLSSESTVSRIRTEHFPLTLESARPSHTSQYLCASTAVGSSLGNEQFFGPGTRLTVL.

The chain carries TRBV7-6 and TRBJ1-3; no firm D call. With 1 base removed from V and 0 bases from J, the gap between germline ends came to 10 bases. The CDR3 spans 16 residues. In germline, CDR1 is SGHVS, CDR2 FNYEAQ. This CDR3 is CASSLGGLNSGNTIYF. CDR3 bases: TGTGCCAGCAGCTTAGGAGGACTGAACTCTGGAAACACCATATATTTT.

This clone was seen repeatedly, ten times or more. CDR3 DNA sequence: TGTGCCTGGAGTGTACGGCGGGGGACTGAAGCTTTCTTT. Its translation is CAWSVRRGTEAFF. The J gene is TRBJ1-1, the V gene TRBV30, with a weak D call TRBD1 (5 bases). There are 13 residues in the CDR3. Trimming took 0 bases from V and 5 from J, leaving 10 bases between them. Germline values: CDR1 GTSNPN, CDR2 SVGIG (reference sequence). The entire variable domain, with the rest obtained from reference TRBV30 and TRBJ1-1, is as follows: SQTIHQWPATLVQPVGSPLSLECTVEGTSNPNLYWYRQAAGRGLQLLFYSVGIGQISSEVPQNLSASRPQDRQFILSSKKLLLSDSGFYLCAWSVRRGTEAFFGQGTRLTVV.